These 32 T cell receptor beta chains share one sample of origin, sequenced in a study of blood T cell repertoires in COVID-19. TCRdb's copy holds only in-frame clones and misses some; the assay was immunoSEQ multiplex PCR. The sample shows a few hundred thousand clones, about 85% of them seen only once. Sequenced input: peripheral blood. The receptors derive from a young man with active or convalescent COVID-19.

This clone was detected only once. This chain uses TRBV2 with TRBJ1-2, with D perhaps matching TRBD1 (5 bases). The CDR3 covers 12 residues. Between the trimmed V and J ends, which lost 2 bases and 8 bases, there was a span of 9 bases. In germline, CDR1 is SNHLY, CDR2 FYNNEI. Here the CDR3 DNA reads TGTGCCAGCAGTGAACAGGGCAACGGCTACACCTTC. The encoded protein is CASSEQGNGYTF.

The chain employs TRBV6-6 and TRBJ1-5, with 7 bases lining up with TRBD1. The CDR3 runs to 21 residues. Germline lookup yields CDR1 MNHNY and CDR2 SVGAGI (reference sequence). V gave up 6 bases and J gave up 2 bases; unmatched junction bases: 25. In DNA, the CDR3 is TGTGCCAGCAGCCCACTCACAGGGGTCGGTGGAACCCCTTTCGGCAATCAGCCCCAGCATTTT. Residues: CASSPLTGVGGTPFGNQPQHF.

The rearrangement links TRBV19 to TRBJ2-1, with 7 bases fitting TRBD2. CDR1 and CDR2 (germline): LNHDA, SQIVND (reference sequence). The length of the CDR3 is 14 residues. The trim removed 6 bases at V and 0 bases at J, leaving 2 bases unmatched. This CDR3 reads CASRAGPSYNEQFF. The CDR3 DNA reads as TGTGCCAGTAGAGCGGGACCCTCCTACAATGAGCAGTTCTTC. The full variable domain, with the rest looked up from reference TRBV19 and TRBJ2-1, is DGGITQSPKYLFRKEGQNVTLSCEQNLNHDAMYWYRQDPGQGLRLIYYSQIVNDFQKGDIAEGYSVSREKKESFPLTVTSAQKNPTAFYLCASRAGPSYNEQFFGPGTRLTVL.

This chain uses TRBV27 with TRBJ2-7; D is possibly TRBD2 (5 bases). The V end was cut by 6 bases, the J end by 4 bases, with 10 bases between. Per the germline V gene, CDR1 is MNHEY and CDR2 is SMNVEV (reference sequence). The CDR3 spans 12 residues. CDR3 residues: CASSLRGYEQYF. The CDR3 nucleotides are TGTGCCAGCAGCCTACGCGGGTACGAGCAGTACTTC.

This clone occurred a few times. The chain recombines TRBV7-2 with TRBJ2-7, with 7 nucleotides matching TRBD1. The V and J ends lost 3 bases and 7 bases, in that order; junction bases with no gene match: 9. The CDR3 contains 14 residues. Germline assignment: CDR1 SGHTA and CDR2 FQGNSA. CDR3: CASSFTDRVGEQYF. CDR3 nucleotides: TGTGCCAGCAGCTTCACTGACAGGGTTGGTGAGCAGTACTTC.

This clone was seen only once. The same CDR3 arises from other DNA sequences in this sample as well. The rearrangement uses TRBV20-1 and TRBJ2-1; no definite D call. This CDR3 has 10 amino acids. Trimming took off 4 bases at V and 6 bases at J, with 4 bases between the two ends. Germline CDR1 is DFQATT and CDR2 is SNEGSKA (reference sequence). The CDR3: CSATGNEQFF. CDR3 DNA sequence: TGCAGTGCTACGGGCAATGAGCAGTTCTTC.

The chain uses TRBV11-2 and TRBJ2-7, with TRBD1 matching over 8 bases. The CDR3 contains 13 residues. The V segment lost 4 bases and the J segment 5 bases; nucleotides outside the gene matches: 4. CDR1 and CDR2 from the germline V gene are SGHAT and FQNNGV. The CDR3: CASSSDRGHEQYF. CDR3 nucleotides: TGTGCCAGCAGCTCAGACAGGGGACACGAGCAGTACTTC.

This clone appeared a few times. The chain combines TRBV7-9 with TRBJ2-7, with D possibly TRBD2 on 6 matching bases. Germline lookup yields CDR1 SEHNR and CDR2 FQNEAQ (reference sequence). Trimming cost V 5 bases and J 1 base, with 9 bases left between them. The CDR3 totals 13 residues. DNA for the CDR3: TGTGCCAGCAGCGGCGGGACGTCCTACGAGCAGTACTTC. Its protein is CASSGGTSYEQYF. The whole variable domain, filled in from reference TRBV7-9 and TRBJ2-7, reads DTGVSQNPRHKITKRGQNVTFRCDPISEHNRLYWYRQTLGQGPEFLTYFQNEAQLEKSRLLSDRFSAERPKGSFSTLEIQRTEQGDSAMYLCASSGGTSYEQYFGPGTRLTVT.

A few counts support this clone. The chain links TRBV5-1 to TRBJ2-6; a possible D gene is TRBD1 (6 bases). Per germline, CDR1 SGHRS and CDR2 YFSETQ. V dropped 6 bases and J dropped 0 bases, with 19 bases sitting between them. CDR3 length: 18 amino acids. CDR3 in amino acids: CASNRDVGASSGANVLTF. The CDR3 coding sequence is TGCGCCAGCAACCGCGATGTGGGGGCTAGCTCTGGGGCCAACGTCCTGACTTTC.

This clone was seen ten or more times. The chain couples TRBV7-8 to TRBJ2-7, with a tentative D call TRBD2 (6 bases). Trimming shortened V by 2 bases and J by 4 bases, and 9 bases separated the two germline ends. This CDR3 has 13 amino acids. Germline V lookup: CDR1 SGHVS, CDR2 FQNEAQ. The DNA for the CDR3 is TGTGCCAGCAGCTTACTAGCGAAGTACGAGCAGTACTTC. Its protein is CASSLLAKYEQYF.

CDR3 amino acids: CASSFTADTQYF. CDR3 nucleotide sequence: TGTGCCAGCAGCTTTACGGCAGATACGCAGTATTTT. This chain uses TRBV5-4 with TRBJ2-3; D is undetermined. The V end was cut by 2 bases, the J end by 4 bases, with 5 bases between. In germline, CDR1 is SGHNT, CDR2 YYREEE (reference sequence). The CDR3 loop spans 12 amino acids.

The CDR3 region has the DNA TGCGCCAGCAGCTTGGGTCTAGCGGGACTGAATGAGCAGTTCTTC. Encoded protein: CASSLGLAGLNEQFF. The chain has TRBV5-1 and TRBJ2-1, with 9 bases fitting TRBD2. Losses at the gene ends were 0 bases for V and 7 bases for J; bases not matched to a gene: 5. The CDR3 spans 15 residues. The V gene's germline CDR1 is SGHRS and CDR2 YFSETQ.

This rearrangement joins TRBV24-1 to TRBJ2-7; D might be TRBD1 (5 bases). Per germline, CDR1 KGHDR and CDR2 SFDVKD. The CDR3 is made up of 12 amino acids. V was trimmed by 9 bases and J by 4 bases, leaving 12 bases between them. CDR3 sequence: CATWTLTYEQYF. The CDR3 coding sequence is TGTGCCACCTGGACACTTACTTACGAGCAGTACTTC.

This chain links TRBV5-4 with TRBJ2-7, with TRBD2 as a possible D gene (5 bases). Per germline, CDR1 SGHNT and CDR2 YYREEE (reference sequence). This CDR3 region has 12 residues. V was shortened by 4 bases and J by 7 bases, with 12 bases between the two germline ends. The CDR3 reads CASSPSPGEQYF. DNA of the CDR3: TGTGCCAGCAGCCCCTCCCCGGGAGAGCAGTACTTC.

The gene calls are TRBV19 and TRBJ2-1; 8 positions agree with TRBD2. After removal of 2 bases from V and 3 bases from J, the junction contained 6 bases not matched to a gene. The CDR3 is 16 residues long. Germline V CDR1 and CDR2: LNHDA, SQIVND (reference sequence). The CDR3 spells CASSIMAGGLYNEQFF. In DNA, the CDR3 is TGTGCCAGTAGTATAATGGCGGGGGGCCTCTACAATGAGCAGTTCTTC.

This chain joins TRBV6-5 and TRBJ1-2; a weak D match, TRBD1 (6 bases). The V end was cut by 8 bases, the J end by 5 bases, with 15 bases between. This CDR3 has 13 amino acids. The germline V gene encodes CDR1 MNHEY and CDR2 SVGAGI. CDR3 in DNA: TGTGCCAGCCGCCCTGGAAGGGGGTATGGCTACACCTTC. It yields the protein CASRPGRGYGYTF.

V is TRBV7-9 and J is TRBJ2-3, with TRBD1 matching 9 bases. Germline loops: CDR1 SEHNR, CDR2 FQNEAQ (reference sequence). J was trimmed by 3 bases and V by 7 bases; bases with no gene match: 11. The CDR3 spans 16 residues. The CDR3 loop reads CASKSPTGGKTDTQYF. The CDR3 DNA follows: TGTGCCAGCAAGTCCCCAACAGGGGGCAAAACAGATACGCAGTATTTT.

This chain connects TRBV7-2 to TRBJ2-2, with D possibly matching TRBD1 (6 bases). Germline CDR1 reads SGHTA; CDR2 reads FQGNSA. The CDR3 contains 15 residues. Between the trimmed V and J ends, which lost 3 bases and 0 bases, there was a span of 8 bases. CDR3 amino acids: CASSLRQANTGELFF. In DNA form, the CDR3 reads TGTGCCAGCAGCTTGAGACAGGCGAACACCGGGGAGCTGTTTTTT. The full variable domain, with the rest looked up from reference TRBV7-2 and TRBJ2-2, is GAGVSQSPSNKVTEKGKDVELRCDPISGHTALYWYRQSLGQGLEFLIYFQGNSAPDKSGLPSDRFSAERTGGSVSTLTIQRTQQEDSAVYLCASSLRQANTGELFFGEGSRLTVL.

In regard to this clone: Other nucleotide sequences in the sample specify the same CDR3. J is TRBJ2-1 and V is TRBV7-3, with 7 bases matching TRBD1. This CDR3 comprises 15 residues. Germline CDR1 SGHTA, CDR2 FQGTGA. Trimming removed 4 bases from V and 0 bases from J; junction bases left unmatched: 3. This CDR3 reads CASSSQGVSYNEQFF. For the CDR3, the DNA is TGTGCCAGCAGCTCCCAGGGGGTCTCCTACAATGAGCAGTTCTTC.

This clone has a single count. The chain joins TRBV2 to TRBJ2-3, with D possibly TRBD2 on 6 matching bases. Germline V gives CDR1 SNHLY, CDR2 FYNNEI. V lost 8 bases to trimming and J lost 6 bases, with 18 bases between them. The CDR3 spans 14 residues. As DNA, the CDR3 is TGTGCCAGCGTCGCCAGGGAGGTACGGGATACGCAGTATTTT. Protein sequence: CASVAREVRDTQYF.

The chain links TRBV18 to TRBJ2-1, with no clear D. Germline CDR1 reads KGHSH; CDR2 reads LQKENI. Trimming took off 4 bases at V and 5 bases at J, with 18 bases between the two ends. There are 16 residues in the CDR3. The CDR3 spells CASSLRVGYENNEQFF. CDR3 DNA: TGTGCCAGCTCACTAAGAGTCGGGTATGAAAACAATGAGCAGTTCTTC.

The V gene is TRBV2, the J gene TRBJ2-7; 11 bases are shared with TRBD1. The length of the CDR3 is 13 residues. The germline V gene has CDR1 SNHLY and CDR2 FYNNEI. The V and J ends lost 9 bases and 4 bases, in that order; junction bases with no gene match: 5. The CDR3 region is CASFRDRGYEQYF. CDR3 bases: TGTGCCAGTTTCCGGGACAGGGGGTACGAGCAGTACTTC.

The rearrangement links TRBV27 to TRBJ2-1; maybe TRBD1 (6 bases). Trimming pared 3 bases from V and 2 bases from J, leaving 11 bases between. This CDR3 comprises 15 residues. The germline V gene has CDR1 MNHEY and CDR2 SMNVEV (reference sequence). The CDR3 reads CASSFDRTPYNEQFF. The CDR3 DNA follows: TGTGCCAGCAGTTTCGACAGGACCCCCTACAATGAGCAGTTCTTC.

The CDR3 loop is CASSVGAGGPQHF. The CDR3 DNA reads as TGTGCCAGCAGCGTAGGAGCGGGGGGGCCCCAGCATTTT. V is TRBV9 and J is TRBJ1-5; maybe TRBD1 (5 bases). The CDR3 extends over 13 amino acids. CDR1 and CDR2 (germline): SGDLS, YYNGEE. The germline V and J ends were trimmed by 0 bases and 9 bases, with 10 bases remaining between them.

CDR3 sequence reads: CASSGSQGRYTEAFF. The DNA of the CDR3 is TGTGCCAGCAGCGGCTCACAGGGGAGGTACACTGAAGCTTTCTTT. The V gene is TRBV9, the J gene TRBJ1-1; 7 positions match TRBD1. Germline CDR1 reads SGDLS; CDR2 reads YYNGEE. V lost 3 bases and J lost 3; bases outside the gene matches: 8. This CDR3 contains 15 residues.

The chain recombines TRBV28 with TRBJ2-5; 9 bases are shared with TRBD1. The CDR3 is made up of 15 amino acids. CDR1 is MDHEN, CDR2 SYDVKM, per germline. The J segment lost 5 bases and the V segment lost 5 bases, leaving 9 bases of the junction unmatched. CDR3 residues: CASSTQTGGHETQYF. The CDR3 DNA is TGTGCCAGCAGTACCCAGACAGGGGGTCACGAGACCCAGTACTTC.

This chain connects TRBV12-5 to TRBJ2-3, with TRBD1 matching 8 bases. V was pared by 7 bases and J by 1 base, with 7 bases of the junction left unmatched. The CDR3 covers 15 residues. The germline CDR1 and CDR2 sequences are LGHNT and FRNRAP. The CDR3: CASVFRGQGTDTQYF. CDR3 DNA: TGTGCTAGTGTCTTTAGGGGACAGGGCACAGATACGCAGTATTTT.

The V call is TRBV6-2 or TRBV6-3, the J call TRBJ2-3; 13 nucleotides agree with TRBD2. The CDR3 sequence is 16 residues long. The germline V gene encodes CDR1 MNHEY and CDR2 SVGEGT. Trimming at V came to 2 bases and at J to 3 bases, leaving 2 bases not matched to a gene. The CDR3 DNA follows: TGTGCCAGCAGTTACGCGGGACTAGCGGGAACAGATACGCAGTATTTT. It is translated as CASSYAGLAGTDTQYF.

J is TRBJ1-5 and V is TRBV19; possible D gene TRBD1, 6 bases. This CDR3 is built from 14 residues. V was trimmed by 7 bases and J by 5 bases, leaving 15 bases between them. Germline V lookup: CDR1 LNHDA, CDR2 SQIVND (reference sequence). The CDR3 nucleotides are TGTGCCAGTACCCCGGACAGCGCGTATCAGCCCCAGCATTTT. Amino acid sequence: CASTPDSAYQPQHF.

This clone appeared a few times. Written as DNA, the CDR3 is TGTGCCAGCAGTGACACTAGTGGAGGCGCAGATACGCAGTATTTT. As protein: CASSDTSGGADTQYF. The genes are TRBV6-4 and TRBJ2-3, with D perhaps matching TRBD2 (5 bases). V was pared by 2 bases and J by 4 bases, with 13 bases between. The CDR3 consists of 15 residues. Germline V CDR1 and CDR2: MRHNA, SNTAGT.

The chain recombines TRBV28 with TRBJ1-4; TRBD1 agrees at 8 bases. V lost 1 base, J lost 3 bases, and 10 bases stayed unmatched. CDR1 and CDR2 from the germline V gene are MDHEN and SYDVKM. CDR3 length: 18 amino acids. The CDR3 spells CASSLYLGGTGPNEKLFF. DNA of the CDR3: TGTGCCAGCAGTTTATATTTGGGGGGGACAGGACCTAATGAAAAACTGTTTTTT.

The CDR3 DNA follows: TGCGCCAGCAGCCAAGTGTCTATCGGGCAGCCCCAGCATTTT. Translating gives CASSQVSIGQPQHF. V and J are TRBV4-1 and TRBJ1-5; D gene ambiguous. The CDR3 contains 14 residues. Trimming removed 1 base at V and 7 bases at J, with 11 bases between. Germline CDR1 MGHRA, CDR2 YSYEKL.